The rows below give T cell receptor beta chains drawn from one sample of a study of T cell responses to AZD1222 COVID-19 vaccine. Measured with immunoSEQ multiplex PCR; TCRdb has only the in-frame clones, and not every one. Among more than 95,000 clones listed, around 84% were seen once. This specimen consisted of peripheral blood, obtained 28 days after the second AZD1222 dose. These receptors originate from an adult who received the AZD1222 COVID-19 vaccine. The CDR3 runs from the conserved cysteine through the conserved F or W. A D gene is named only where the DNA matches it firmly. The size entry is marked missing in some rows and otherwise reads once, few, many or a size class.

few,-,TRBJ2-3,TRBV6-4,TGTGCCAGCAGTGACCCGAGGCAATCCCGCGTTTATTTT,CASSDPRQSRVYF
once,-,TRBJ1-1,TRBV6-5,TGTGCCAGCAGTTCCGGGCGCCAGGCTTTCTTT,CASSSGRQAFF
-,-,TRBJ2-3,TRBV9,TGTGCCAGCAGCGTAGATGGCAGGGTAGATGAAGATACGCAGTATTTT,CASSVDGRVDEDTQYF
once,TRBD1,TRBJ2-1,TRBV2,TGTGCCAGCAGTGACTCCGGGACAGGGGGTAACAATGAGCAGTTCTTC,CASSDSGTGGNNEQFF
-,-,TRBJ1-1,TRBV19,TGTGCCAGTAGTAATTCTGGGATTACTGAAGCTTTCTTT,CASSNSGITEAFF
-,-,TRBJ1-5,TRBV11-2,TGTGCCAGCAGCTTAAGGGGGGGGCCCAATCAGCCCCAGCATTTT,CASSLRGGPNQPQHF
-,-,TRBJ1-1,TRBV19,TGTGCCAGTAGTATCGGATCGGGGGTCACTGAAGCTTTCTTT,CASSIGSGVTEAFF
-,-,TRBJ2-7,TRBV4-1,TGCGCCAGCAGCCAAGATAGGGTCCACGAGCAGTACTTC,CASSQDRVHEQYF
few,-,TRBJ1-2,TRBV6-5,TGTGCCACGACGCCCAACCATCCCCCTATCTATGGCTACACCTTC,CATTPNHPPIYGYTF
few,TRBD1,TRBJ2-7,TRBV7-2,TGTGCCAGCAGCTTAGAAACAGGGGGCTACGAGCAGTACTTC,CASSLETGGYEQYF
many,-,TRBJ1-6,TRBV5-4,TGTGCCAGCAGCTTGAAACTGACGCAGAATAATTCACCCCTCCACTTT,CASSLKLTQNNSPLHF
-,TRBD1,TRBJ1-2,TRBV2,TGTGCCAGCCGATCCGGGACAGGGGGCTTTAAGTATGGCTACACCTTC,CASRSGTGGFKYGYTF
-,TRBD1,TRBJ2-5,TRBV7-9,TGTGCCAGCAGCCCCGGACAGGCCCGCTGGGGCCAAGAGACCCAGTACTTC,CASSPGQARWGQETQYF
-,TRBD1,TRBJ1-5,TRBV5-6,TGTGCCAGCAGCCTCGGCGGCTGGACAGGGATTCAGCCCCAGCATTTT,CASSLGGWTGIQPQHF
-,TRBD1,TRBJ1-6,TRBV4-1,TGCGCCAGCAGCCATCCCGGGACAGAGGTTAATTCACCCCTCCACTTT,CASSHPGTEVNSPLHF
-,-,TRBJ1-3,TRBV7-9,TGTGCCAGCAGCTTAGTCCTGGACGGCACCATATATTTT,CASSLVLDGTIYF
-,-,TRBJ1-6,TRBV5-1,TGCGCCAGCAGCGACGGGAGGGGATATAATTCACCCCTCCACTTT,CASSDGRGYNSPLHF
medium-sized,TRBD2,TRBJ2-5,TRBV29-1,TGCAGCGTTGAAGTGAATAGCGGGAGTGTGGAGACCCAGTACTTC,CSVEVNSGSVETQYF
-,-,TRBJ1-2,TRBV29-1,TGCAGCGTTGCGACAGGAAGCTATGGCTACACCTTC,CSVATGSYGYTF
-,-,TRBJ1-1,TRBV5-4,TGTGCCAGCAGCTTGGCAGGAGGACCTGAAGCTTTCTTT,CASSLAGGPEAFF
-,-,TRBJ1-2,TRBV7-9,TGTGCCAGCAGCGAAGGTGCGGTCGGCGTCTATGGCTACACCTTC,CASSEGAVGVYGYTF
-,TRBD1,TRBJ2-1,TRBV7-6,TGTGCCAGCAGCACTCCGGGACAGGGGGTCAATGAGCAGTTCTTC,CASSTPGQGVNEQFF
-,-,TRBJ2-3,TRBV10-3,TGTGCCATCACGCTGTACGGGGAGAAGCCGGACCTCCCAGATACGCAGTATTTT,CAITLYGEKPDLPDTQYF
-,-,TRBJ1-1,TRBV10-2,TGCGCCAGCAGTGGAGACGCCCCGGGAGCTTTCTTT,CASSGDAPGAFF
-,TRBD1,TRBJ1-2,TRBV5-1,TGCGCCAGCAGCTTGGGGGACAGGGTCCGCTATGGCTACACCTTC,CASSLGDRVRYGYTF
-,-,TRBJ2-3,TRBV28,TGTGCCAGCAGTGCGGACACCGCGAGTACAGATACGCAGTATTTT,CASSADTASTDTQYF
once,-,TRBJ1-1,TRBV19,TGTGCCAGTAGTATACAGGGAACCAACACTGAAGCTTTCTTT,CASSIQGTNTEAFF
-,-,TRBJ1-5,TRBV19,TGTGCCAGTAGTATGGACGGATATAGCAATCAGCCCCAGCATTTT,CASSMDGYSNQPQHF